This TCR beta chain comes out of a study of blood T cell repertoires in COVID-19 (dated by TCRdb to between 2020 and 2021). The study in broad terms: Samples from collaborators originated in the United States, Italy and Spain and spanned both the acute and convalescent phases of COVID-19. The prospective study material was composed of cDNA or gDNA derived from T cells, B-cell-depleted T cells, or PBMCs. Deeply sampled blood TCRbeta repertoires from subjects exposed to, actively infected with, or recovered from COVID-19 were included in the dataset. A freely available public database, intended as a resource for researchers studying the immune response to SARS-CoV-2, is where the repertoires were released. Samples were obtained from the ongoing ImmuneRACE study (first 160 participants) and from about 1,300 subjects provided by 6 global collaborators. Nearly every sample came with metadata listing a de-identified subject ID, COVID-19 status, age in years and sex. Where available, HLA class I and class II types were taken from metadata supplied by the sample provider and were not determined by assay-based typing.

In the prospective study, participants were about 18 to 90 years old, resided in around 25 geographic areas of the United States, and were enrolled through a virtual design. In the prospective study, participants were assigned to cohorts based on the clinical history participants reported in a screening survey and a study questionnaire. Exposed participants had been in contact with someone with a PCR-confirmed or clinician-diagnosed COVID-19 case within 2 weeks of study entry. In the prospective study, mobile phlebotomists collected whole blood, serum and a nasopharyngeal or oropharyngeal swab from each participant. Over an approximately two-month period, participants in the prospective study had the option of providing additional blood draws and questionnaires. Before DNA extraction, prospective study blood samples were shipped either frozen or at room temperature. What the study reported, not specific to this receptor: The amount of clinical and demographic metadata varied by source and participant and was provided uncurated.

The junction shows trimming of 4 bases on V and 8 bases on J, plus 12 bases between the germline ends. From the cysteine up to the phenylalanine, the CDR3 has a length of 13 residues. This entry keeps only the CDR3 DNA: 39 bases, framed from base 1. The germline V gene yields SGHTA for CDR1 and FQGNSA for CDR2. TCRbeta CDR3 regions were amplified from genomic DNA using the immunoSEQ Assay, a bias-controlled multiplex PCR. The authors' pipeline ran thus. Within the assay, amplification of reference gene primers was used to estimate how many nucleated cells each sample contained. To quantify the absolute abundance of each unique TCRbeta CDR3 rearrangement, sequence reads were collapsed and filtered. For each sample, productive Simpson clonality was calculated as the square root of Simpson's diversity index across productive rearrangements. TCRdb retrieved this table from immuneACCESS and kept in-frame rearrangements only. Not all clones are present; in checked studies, unresolved V genes account for under half, and no reason is known for the remainder. V, J and clone size are those of that table, while D and trimming were read from the DNA. For this sample there are over 200,000 clones; 90% appear just once. The ten top clones hold more than 12% of the sample.

In regard to this clone: Its specific antigen is unknown. No base quality values were provided; no much bigger clone lies one nucleotide off.

The V and J segments used are TRBV7-2 and TRBJ2-4; possibly the D gene is TRBD1, per 5 matching bases. The material sequenced was PBMCs or T cells enriched from blood (not recorded which). The source of this sequence is a man aged 25-40 years who had been exposed to COVID-19. The bases are TGTGCCAGCAGCTCACAGGCGTCGGACATTCAGTACTTC. Its product reads: CASSSQASDIQYF.